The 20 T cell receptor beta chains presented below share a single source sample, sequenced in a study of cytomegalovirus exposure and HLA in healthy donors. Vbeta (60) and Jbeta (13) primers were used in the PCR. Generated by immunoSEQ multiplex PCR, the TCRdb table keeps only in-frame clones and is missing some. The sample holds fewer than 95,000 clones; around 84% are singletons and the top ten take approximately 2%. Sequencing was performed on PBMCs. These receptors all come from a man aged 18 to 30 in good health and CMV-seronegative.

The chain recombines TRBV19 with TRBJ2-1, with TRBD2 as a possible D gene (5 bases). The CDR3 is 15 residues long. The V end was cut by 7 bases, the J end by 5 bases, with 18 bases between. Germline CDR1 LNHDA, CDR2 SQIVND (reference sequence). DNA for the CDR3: TGTGCCAGTACTGACGGGTCCCTCGGGGACAATGAGCAGTTCTTC. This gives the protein CASTDGSLGDNEQFF.

CDR3 loop: CASSLGQGQHQPQHF. CDR3 nucleotides: TGTGCCAGCAGCTTAGGACAGGGTCAGCATCAGCCCCAGCATTTT. The rearrangement links TRBV7-2 to TRBJ1-5, with TRBD1 identical over 7 bases. V dropped 1 base and J dropped 5; count of bases not matched to a gene: 5. The CDR3 runs 15 residues. Germline V gene data show CDR1 as SGHTA and CDR2 as FQGNSA.

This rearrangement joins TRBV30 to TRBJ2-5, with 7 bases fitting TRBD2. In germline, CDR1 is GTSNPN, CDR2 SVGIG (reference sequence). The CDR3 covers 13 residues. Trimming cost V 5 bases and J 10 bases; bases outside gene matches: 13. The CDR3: CAWDTRRGGDQYF. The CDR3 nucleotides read TGTGCCTGGGATACCCGACGGGGAGGGGACCAGTACTTC.

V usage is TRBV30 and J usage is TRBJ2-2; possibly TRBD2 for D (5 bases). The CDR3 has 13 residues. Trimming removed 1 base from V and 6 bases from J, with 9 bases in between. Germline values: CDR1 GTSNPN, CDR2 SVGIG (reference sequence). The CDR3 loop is CAWSGGYAGELFF. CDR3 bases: TGTGCCTGGAGTGGAGGGTATGCCGGGGAGCTGTTTTTT.

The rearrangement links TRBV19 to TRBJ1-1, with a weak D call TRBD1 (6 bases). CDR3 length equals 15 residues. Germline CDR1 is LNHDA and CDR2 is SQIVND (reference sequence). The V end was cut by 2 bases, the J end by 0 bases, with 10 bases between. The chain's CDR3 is CASSINEGVNTEAFF. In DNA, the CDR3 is TGTGCCAGTAGTATAAATGAGGGGGTGAACACTGAAGCTTTCTTT.

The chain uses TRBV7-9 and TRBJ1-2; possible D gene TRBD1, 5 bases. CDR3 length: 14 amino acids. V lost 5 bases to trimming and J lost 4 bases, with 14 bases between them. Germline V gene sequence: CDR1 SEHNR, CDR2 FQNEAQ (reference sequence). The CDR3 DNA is TGTGCCAGCAGCCGCGACGACAGAATCTATGGCTACACCTTC. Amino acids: CASSRDDRIYGYTF.

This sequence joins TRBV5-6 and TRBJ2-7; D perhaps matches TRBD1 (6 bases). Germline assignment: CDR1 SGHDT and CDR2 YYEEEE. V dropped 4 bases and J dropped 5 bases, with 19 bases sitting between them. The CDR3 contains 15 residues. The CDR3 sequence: CASSLTSGARNEQYF. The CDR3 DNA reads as TGTGCCAGCAGCCTAACGTCAGGGGCCCGCAACGAGCAGTACTTC.

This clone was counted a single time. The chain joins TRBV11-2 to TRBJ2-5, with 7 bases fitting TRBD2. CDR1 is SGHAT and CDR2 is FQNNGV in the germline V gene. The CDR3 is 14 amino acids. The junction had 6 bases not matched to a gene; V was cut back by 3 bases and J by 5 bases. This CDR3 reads CASSFGSGDETQYF. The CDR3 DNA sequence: TGTGCCAGCAGCTTCGGGAGCGGGGATGAGACCCAGTACTTC.

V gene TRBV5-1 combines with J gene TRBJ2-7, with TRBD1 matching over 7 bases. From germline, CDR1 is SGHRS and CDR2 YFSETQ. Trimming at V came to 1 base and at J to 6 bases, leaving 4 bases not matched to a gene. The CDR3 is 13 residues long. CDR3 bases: TGCGCCAGCAGCTTGACAGGGGTCTCCGAGCAGTACTTC. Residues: CASSLTGVSEQYF.

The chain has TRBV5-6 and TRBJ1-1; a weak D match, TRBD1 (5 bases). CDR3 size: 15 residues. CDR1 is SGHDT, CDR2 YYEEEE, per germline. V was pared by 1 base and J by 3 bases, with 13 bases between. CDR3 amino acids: CASSLKSAGDTEAFF. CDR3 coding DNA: TGTGCCAGCAGCTTGAAGAGTGCGGGGGACACTGAAGCTTTCTTT.

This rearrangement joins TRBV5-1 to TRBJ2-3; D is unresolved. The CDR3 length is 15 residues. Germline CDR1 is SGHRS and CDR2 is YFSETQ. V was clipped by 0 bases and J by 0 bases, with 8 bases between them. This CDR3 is CASSLDSFSTDTQYF. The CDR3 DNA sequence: TGCGCCAGCAGCTTGGACAGCTTTAGCACAGATACGCAGTATTTT.

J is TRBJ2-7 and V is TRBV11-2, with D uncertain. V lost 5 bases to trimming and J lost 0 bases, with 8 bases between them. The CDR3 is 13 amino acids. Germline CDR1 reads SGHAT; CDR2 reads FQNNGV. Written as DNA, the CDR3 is TGTGCCAGCAGCCAGTCAAACTCCTACGAGCAGTACTTC. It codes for CASSQSNSYEQYF.

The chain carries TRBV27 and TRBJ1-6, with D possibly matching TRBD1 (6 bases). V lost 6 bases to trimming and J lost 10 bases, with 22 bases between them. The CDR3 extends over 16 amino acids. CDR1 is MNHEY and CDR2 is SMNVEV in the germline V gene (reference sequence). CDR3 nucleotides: TGTGCCAGCAGCTCCCACATCACAGGGCTTTCGTCACCCCTCCACTTT. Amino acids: CASSSHITGLSSPLHF.

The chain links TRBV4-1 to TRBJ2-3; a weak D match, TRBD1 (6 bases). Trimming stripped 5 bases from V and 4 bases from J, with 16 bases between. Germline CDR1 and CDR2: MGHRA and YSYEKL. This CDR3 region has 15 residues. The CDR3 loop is CASSTPLEGADTQYF. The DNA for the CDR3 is TGCGCCAGCAGCACCCCACTAGAGGGGGCAGATACGCAGTATTTT.

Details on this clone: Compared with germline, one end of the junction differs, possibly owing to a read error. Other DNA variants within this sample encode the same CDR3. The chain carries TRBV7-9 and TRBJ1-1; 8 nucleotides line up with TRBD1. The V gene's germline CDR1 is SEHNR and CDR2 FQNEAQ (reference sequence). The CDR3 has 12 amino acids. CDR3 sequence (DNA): TGTTCCAGCAGCTTAGGGACAGGTGAAGCTTTCTTT. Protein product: CSSSLGTGEAFF.

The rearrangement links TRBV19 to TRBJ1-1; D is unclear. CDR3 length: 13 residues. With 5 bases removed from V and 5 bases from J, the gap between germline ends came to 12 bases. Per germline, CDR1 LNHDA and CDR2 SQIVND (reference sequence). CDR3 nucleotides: TGTGCCAGTAGTCCTCCGACCGGGACTGAAGCTTTCTTT. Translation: CASSPPTGTEAFF.

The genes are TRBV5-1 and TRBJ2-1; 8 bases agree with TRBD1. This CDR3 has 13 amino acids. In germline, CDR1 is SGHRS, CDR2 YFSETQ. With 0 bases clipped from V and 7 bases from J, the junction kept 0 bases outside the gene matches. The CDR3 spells CASSLGTGNEQFF. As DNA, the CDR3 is TGCGCCAGCAGCTTGGGGACAGGGAATGAGCAGTTCTTC.

CDR3 in DNA: TGTGCCAGCAGTGAAGTAAGGTCGGAGTATCACCTCTACACCTTC. Its translation is CASSEVRSEYHLYTF. The chain couples TRBV6-1 to TRBJ1-2, with no clear D. The CDR3 is 15 residues long. Trimming removed 1 base from V and 10 bases from J, with 19 bases in between. Germline CDR1 MNHNS, CDR2 SASEGT.

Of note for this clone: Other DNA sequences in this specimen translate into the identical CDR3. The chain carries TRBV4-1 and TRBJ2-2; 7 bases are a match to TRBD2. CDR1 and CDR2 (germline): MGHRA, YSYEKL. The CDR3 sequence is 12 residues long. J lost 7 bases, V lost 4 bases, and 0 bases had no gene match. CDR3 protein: CASSPGGGELFF. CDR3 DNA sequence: TGCGCCAGCAGCCCGGGGGGCGGGGAGCTGTTTTTT.

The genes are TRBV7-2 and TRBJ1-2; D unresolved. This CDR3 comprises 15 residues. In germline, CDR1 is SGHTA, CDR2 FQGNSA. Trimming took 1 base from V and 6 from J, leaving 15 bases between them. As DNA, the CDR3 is TGTGCCAGCAGCTTAGTAGTTCGGGGTGGCAATGGCTACACCTTC. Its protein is CASSLVVRGGNGYTF.